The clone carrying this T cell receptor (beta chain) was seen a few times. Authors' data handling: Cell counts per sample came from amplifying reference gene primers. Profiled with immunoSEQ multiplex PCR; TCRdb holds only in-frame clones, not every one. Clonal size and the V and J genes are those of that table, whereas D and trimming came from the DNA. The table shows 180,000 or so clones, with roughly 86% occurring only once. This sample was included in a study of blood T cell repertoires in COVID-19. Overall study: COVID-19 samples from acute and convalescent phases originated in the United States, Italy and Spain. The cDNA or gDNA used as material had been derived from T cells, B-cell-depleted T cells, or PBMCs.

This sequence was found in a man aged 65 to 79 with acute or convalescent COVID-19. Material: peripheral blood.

In DNA form, the CDR3 reads TGTGCCTGGAGTGTTGGAGGGGACGACACTGAAGCTTTCTTT. It yields the protein CAWSVGGDDTEAFF. This chain links TRBV30 with TRBJ1-1; perhaps TRBD1 as D (5 bases). CDR3 length: 14 amino acids. Germline lookup yields CDR1 GTSNPN and CDR2 SVGIG (reference sequence). V was shortened by 0 bases and J by 3 bases, with 11 bases between the two germline ends.